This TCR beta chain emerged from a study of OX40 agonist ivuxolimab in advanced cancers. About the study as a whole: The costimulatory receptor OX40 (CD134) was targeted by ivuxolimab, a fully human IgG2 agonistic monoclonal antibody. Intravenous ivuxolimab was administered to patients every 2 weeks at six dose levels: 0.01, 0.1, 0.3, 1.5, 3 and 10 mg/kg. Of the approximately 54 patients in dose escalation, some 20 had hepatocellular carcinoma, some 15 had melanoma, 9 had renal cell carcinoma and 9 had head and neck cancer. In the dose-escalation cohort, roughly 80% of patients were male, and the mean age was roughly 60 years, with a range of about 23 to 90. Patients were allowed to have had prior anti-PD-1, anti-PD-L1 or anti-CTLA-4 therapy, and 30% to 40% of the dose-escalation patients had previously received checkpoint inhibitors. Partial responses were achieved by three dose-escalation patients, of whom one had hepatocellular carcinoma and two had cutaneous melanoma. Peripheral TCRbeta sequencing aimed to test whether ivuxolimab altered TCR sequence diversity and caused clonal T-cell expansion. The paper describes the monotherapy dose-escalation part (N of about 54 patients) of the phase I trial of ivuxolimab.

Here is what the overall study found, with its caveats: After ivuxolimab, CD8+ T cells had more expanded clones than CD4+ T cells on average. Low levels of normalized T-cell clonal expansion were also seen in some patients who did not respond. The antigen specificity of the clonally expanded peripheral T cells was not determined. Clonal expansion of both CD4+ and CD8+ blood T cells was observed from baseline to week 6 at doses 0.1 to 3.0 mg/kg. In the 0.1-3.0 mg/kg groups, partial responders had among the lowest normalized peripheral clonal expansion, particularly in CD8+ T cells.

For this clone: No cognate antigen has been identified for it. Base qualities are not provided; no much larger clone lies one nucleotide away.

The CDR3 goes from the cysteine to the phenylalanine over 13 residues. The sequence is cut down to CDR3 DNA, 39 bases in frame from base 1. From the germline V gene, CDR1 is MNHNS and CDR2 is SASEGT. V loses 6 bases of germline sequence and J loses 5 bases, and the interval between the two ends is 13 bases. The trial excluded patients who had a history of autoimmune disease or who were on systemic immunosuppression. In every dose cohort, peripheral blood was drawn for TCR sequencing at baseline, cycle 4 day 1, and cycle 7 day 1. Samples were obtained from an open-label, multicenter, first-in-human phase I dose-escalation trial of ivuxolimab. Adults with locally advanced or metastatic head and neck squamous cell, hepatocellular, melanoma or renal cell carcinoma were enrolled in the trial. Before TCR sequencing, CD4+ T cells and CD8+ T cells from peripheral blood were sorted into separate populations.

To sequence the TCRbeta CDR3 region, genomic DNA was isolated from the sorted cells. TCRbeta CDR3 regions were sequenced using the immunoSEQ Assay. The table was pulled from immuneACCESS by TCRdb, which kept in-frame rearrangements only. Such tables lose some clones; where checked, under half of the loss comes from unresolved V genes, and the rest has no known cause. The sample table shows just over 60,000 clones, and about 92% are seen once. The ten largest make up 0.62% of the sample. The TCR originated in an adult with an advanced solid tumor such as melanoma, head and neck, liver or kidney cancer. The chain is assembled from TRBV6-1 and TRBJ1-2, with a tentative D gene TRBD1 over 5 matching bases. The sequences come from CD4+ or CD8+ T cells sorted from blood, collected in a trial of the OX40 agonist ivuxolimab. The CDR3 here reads CASRRGSAYGYTF. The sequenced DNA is TGTGCCAGCAGGAGGGGATCAGCATATGGCTACACCTTC.